This T cell receptor (beta chain) was recorded in a study of graft-versus-host responses after intestinal transplantation. Study conclusions and caveats: Allograft graft-versus-host to host-versus-graft clonal ratios ran high in patients with graft-donor T cell macrochimerism.

CDR3 length: 15 residues. Losses at the gene ends were 0 bases for V and 7 bases for J; bases not matched to a gene: 5. Germline V gene lookup returns CDR1 SGHRS and CDR2 YFSETQ. Details on this clone: Its antigen remains unidentified.

Profiled with immunoSEQ multiplex PCR; TCRdb holds only in-frame clones, not every one. Among approximately 63,000 clones listed, about 94% were seen once. The clonotype originates from a human donor who was the organ donor for an intestinal transplant. The sequenced sample was unstimulated CD4+ T cells sorted from spleen or lymph node cells, obtained before transplant. The rearrangement links TRBV5-1 to TRBJ2-7; TRBD1 agrees at 12 bases. CDR3 in amino acids: CASSLEGQGAWEQYF. In DNA form, the CDR3 reads TGCGCCAGCAGCTTGGAGGGACAGGGGGCATGGGAGCAGTACTTC.